The clone carrying this T cell receptor beta chain occurred once. Antigen specificity is unknown. This sample stems from a study of cytomegalovirus exposure and HLA in healthy donors. Whole-study context: Among the 398 genotyped donors, around 85% were placed in the Caucasian-associated ancestry cluster.

Overall study findings and caveats: Investigators reported fewer than 200 TCR beta chains as tied to cytomegalovirus. The presence/absence work took it that sequencing depth was about the same across donors.

Vbeta (60) and Jbeta (13) primers were used in the PCR. The table came from immunoSEQ multiplex PCR; TCRdb's copy has only in-frame clones and leaves some out. In the table there are roughly 120,000 clones, roughly 80% of which are singletons. The V and J ends lost 0 bases and 7 bases respectively, with 10 bases between them. Germline CDR1 reads MNHNY; CDR2 reads SVGAGI (reference sequence). The CDR3 extends over 14 amino acids. J is TRBJ2-1 and V is TRBV6-6; possibly TRBD1 for D (6 bases). Material for sequencing was PBMCs. This receptor was identified in a man aged 30-40 years in good health and CMV-seropositive. CDR3 sequence (DNA): TGTGCCAGCAGTTACTCGAGGCAGGGGAATGAGCAGTTCTTC. It is translated as CASSYSRQGNEQFF.